This entry lists 32 T cell receptor beta chains sequenced from one sample in a study of blood T cell repertoires in COVID-19. The data were produced by immunoSEQ multiplex PCR, yet TCRdb's version contains in-frame clones alone and is incomplete. The sample shows tens of thousands of clones, more than 75% of them seen only once. The specimen was peripheral blood. Receptor source: a human donor with acute or convalescent COVID-19. The donor label of this sample is uncertain.

The chain links TRBV20-1 to TRBJ1-4; the D gene is possibly TRBD1 (6 bases). Trimming left V 3 bases short and J 8 bases short, with 7 bases between. The germline CDR1 and CDR2 sequences are DFQATT and SNEGSKA (reference sequence). The CDR3 contains 11 residues. CDR3 DNA sequence: TGCAGTGCTAGGAGGGGGGAAAAACTGTTTTTT. Protein product: CSARRGEKLFF.

The chain uses TRBV9 and TRBJ2-5; no firm D call. V lost 0 bases and J lost 4, with 10 bases in between. The CDR3 covers 14 residues. Germline V gene lookup returns CDR1 SGDLS and CDR2 YYNGEE. The CDR3 DNA sequence: TGTGCCAGCAGCGTAGAAGGAGTGGGAGAGACCCAGTACTTC. Its translation is CASSVEGVGETQYF.

The chain joins TRBV13 to TRBJ2-3, with TRBD2 matching over 14 bases. The germline V gene has CDR1 PRHDT and CDR2 FYEKMQ (reference sequence). V was pared by 5 bases and J by 4 bases, with 8 bases of the junction left unmatched. This CDR3 is 17 amino acids long. This chain's CDR3 is CASSLGLAGVYADTQYF. In DNA form, the CDR3 reads TGTGCCAGCAGCCTGGGACTAGCGGGAGTATACGCAGATACGCAGTATTTT.

This clone was seen a few times. This chain links TRBV7-2 with TRBJ2-7; possible D gene TRBD1, 6 bases. CDR3 size: 12 residues. V was clipped by 0 bases and J by 6 bases, with 6 bases between them. CDR1 is SGHTA and CDR2 is FQGNSA in the germline V gene. The CDR3 is CASSLAGAEQYF. The CDR3 DNA sequence: TGTGCCAGCAGCTTAGCGGGGGCCGAGCAGTACTTC.

The rearrangement uses TRBV5-1 and TRBJ1-5; 11 bases line up with TRBD1. Germline trimming cut 1 base from V and 6 bases from J; bases unmatched to any gene: 9. The CDR3 is 17 residues long. Germline V gives CDR1 SGHRS, CDR2 YFSETQ. The chain's CDR3 is CASSLPQDRGLGQPQHF. CDR3 in DNA: TGCGCCAGCAGCTTGCCCCAGGACAGGGGGCTTGGTCAGCCCCAGCATTTT.

Only a few counts were recorded for this clone. V usage is TRBV5-8 and J usage is TRBJ1-5, with 7 bases lining up with TRBD1. Unmatched junction bases numbered 7, after V lost 6 bases and J lost 10 bases. Germline V gives CDR1 SGHTS, CDR2 YDEGEE. CDR3 length: 12 amino acids. Written as DNA, the CDR3 is TGTGCCAGCAACGGACAGGACAAACCCCAGCATTTT. The encoded protein is CASNGQDKPQHF. Supplemented by reference TRBV5-8 and TRBJ1-5, the full variable domain reads EAGVTQSPTHLIKTRGQQATLRCSPISGHTSVYWYQQALGLGLQFLLWYDEGEERNRGNFPPRFSGRQFPNYSSELNVNALELEDSALYLCASNGQDKPQHFGDGTRLSIL.

This chain joins TRBV13 and TRBJ2-5; 7 bases map to TRBD1. Germline-derived CDR1 and CDR2 are PRHDT and FYEKMQ (reference sequence). Trimming at V came to 10 bases and at J to 2 bases, leaving 7 bases not matched to a gene. There are 13 residues in the CDR3. CDR3 protein: CATSRGQQETQYF. The CDR3 DNA reads TGTGCCACCTCGAGGGGACAGCAAGAGACCCAGTACTTC.

This clone was seen a single time. This sequence joins TRBV10-3 and TRBJ2-1, with 13 nucleotides matching TRBD2. This CDR3 has 19 amino acids. The V and J ends lost 1 base and 7 bases, in that order; junction bases with no gene match: 13. Germline-derived CDR1 and CDR2 are ENHRY and SYGVKD. The DNA of the CDR3 is TGTGCCATCAGTGAGTTAATGGGACTAGCGGGGCCAAGGGTGAATGAGCAGTTCTTC. Encoded protein: CAISELMGLAGPRVNEQFF.

The CDR3 sequence is CASSEVKLAGRTDTQYF. CDR3 sequence (DNA): TGCGCCAGCAGTGAGGTAAAGCTAGCGGGAAGGACAGATACGCAGTATTTT. J is TRBJ2-3 and V is TRBV10-2, with 9 positions matching TRBD2. CDR1 is WSHSY and CDR2 is SAAADI in the germline V gene. This CDR3 contains 17 residues. V lost 2 bases, J lost 3 bases, and 9 bases stayed unmatched.

This chain connects TRBV7-9 to TRBJ2-3, with a possible D match to TRBD2 (7 bases). V was clipped by 2 bases and J by 2 bases, with 8 bases between them. This CDR3 region has 14 residues. Germline V gives CDR1 SEHNR, CDR2 FQNEAQ (reference sequence). This chain's CDR3 is CASSLRGATDTQYF. CDR3 in DNA: TGTGCCAGCAGCTTACGGGGGGCCACAGATACGCAGTATTTT. Looking up the rest from reference TRBV7-9 and TRBJ2-3 gives the full variable domain: DTGVSQNPRHKITKRGQNVTFRCDPISEHNRLYWYRQTLGQGPEFLTYFQNEAQLEKSRLLSDRFSAERPKGSFSTLEIQRTEQGDSAMYLCASSLRGATDTQYFGPGTRLTVL.

This chain connects TRBV4-1 to TRBJ1-1; 7 bases are shared with TRBD1. The CDR3 has 15 amino acids. J lost 3 bases, V lost 0 bases, and 4 bases had no gene match. Germline CDR1 MGHRA, CDR2 YSYEKL. CDR3 nucleotide sequence: TGCGCCAGCAGCCAAGATGGGACAGCCTACACTGAAGCTTTCTTT. As protein: CASSQDGTAYTEAFF.

This clone showed up just once. The V call is TRBV6-5, the J call TRBJ1-1; D not resolved. Trimming shortened V by 2 bases and J by 6 bases, and 13 bases separated the two germline ends. Germline loops: CDR1 MNHEY, CDR2 SVGAGI. The CDR3 loop spans 14 amino acids. The DNA for the CDR3 is TGTGCCAGCAGTTACGATCCCCGTAGTCCTGAAGCTTTCTTT. Protein: CASSYDPRSPEAFF.

The chain joins TRBV7-3 to TRBJ1-1, with 7 bases identical to TRBD1. This CDR3 is built from 18 residues. V was clipped by 2 bases and J by 0 bases; unmatched bases: 12. The V gene's germline CDR1 is SGHTA and CDR2 FQGTGA. DNA of the CDR3: TGTGCCAGCAGCTTACGTAATTGGGACAGCTATATGAACACTGAAGCTTTCTTT. It translates to CASSLRNWDSYMNTEAFF.

About this clone itself: The same CDR3 also results from other DNA sequences found in this sample. The rearrangement uses TRBV5-4 and TRBJ1-1; 11 bases agree with TRBD1. V shed 3 bases, J shed 1 base, and the junction held 2 bases outside the gene matches. The CDR3 contains 15 residues. Per germline, CDR1 SGHNT and CDR2 YYREEE (reference sequence). CDR3 coding DNA: TGTGCCAGCAGCTGGGGACAGGGGGGGAACACTGAAGCTTTCTTT. Amino acids: CASSWGQGGNTEAFF.

This chain joins TRBV15 and TRBJ2-3; the match to TRBD2 covers 7 bases. Trimming cost V 5 bases and J 1 base; bases outside gene matches: 12. The CDR3 contains 17 residues. Germline lookup yields CDR1 LNHNV and CDR2 YYDKDF (reference sequence). CDR3 nucleotides: TGTGCCACCAGCGGGGATGGACTAGTGGACCGCACAGATACGCAGTATTTT. Translation: CATSGDGLVDRTDTQYF.

The J gene is TRBJ2-5, the V gene TRBV7-6, with D possibly being TRBD1 (7 bases). The CDR3 runs to 14 residues. CDR1 and CDR2 from the germline V gene are SGHVS and FNYEAQ. V was shortened by 5 bases and J by 4 bases, with 14 bases between the two germline ends. Written as DNA, the CDR3 is TGTGCCAGCAGCGATCACAGGGGAGGAGAGACCCAGTACTTC. Translated: CASSDHRGGETQYF.

The V and J genes are TRBV5-1 and TRBJ2-1, with 12 bases aligning to TRBD2. Germline V lookup: CDR1 SGHRS, CDR2 YFSETQ. The V gene end was trimmed by 5 bases and the J gene end by 8 bases; junction bases not matched to a gene: 5. The CDR3 spans 14 residues. The CDR3 here is CASSKGLAGYEQFF. The CDR3 DNA reads TGCGCCAGCAGTAAAGGACTAGCGGGGTATGAGCAGTTCTTC.

The chain recombines TRBV19 with TRBJ1-1; D ambiguous. Germline V lookup: CDR1 LNHDA, CDR2 SQIVND (reference sequence). The V end was cut by 6 bases, the J end by 8 bases, with 10 bases between. This CDR3 contains 11 residues. This chain's CDR3 is CASRTRTEAFF. CDR3 DNA: TGTGCCAGTAGGACACGAACCGAAGCTTTCTTT.

The chain is built from TRBV24-1 and TRBJ1-4; D may be TRBD1 (6 bases). CDR1 is KGHDR, CDR2 SFDVKD, per germline. V dropped 3 bases and J dropped 8 bases, with 6 bases sitting between them. CDR3 size: 12 residues. The CDR3 nucleotides are TGTGCCACCAGTGATCAGGGGGAAAAACTGTTTTTT. Translated: CATSDQGEKLFF.

The DNA for the CDR3 is TGTGCCAGTACCCAGGGGGACAGTAAAAACTATGGCTACACCTTC. The encoded protein is CASTQGDSKNYGYTF. The J gene is TRBJ1-2, the V gene TRBV19; 7 bases match TRBD1. The junction had 10 bases not matched to a gene; V was cut back by 7 bases and J by 2 bases. CDR3 size: 15 residues. Germline V lookup: CDR1 LNHDA, CDR2 SQIVND (reference sequence).

The chain combines TRBV14 with TRBJ2-7, with D unresolved. V was shortened by 4 bases and J by 6 bases, with 10 bases between the two germline ends. The CDR3 totals 12 residues. The V gene's germline CDR1 is SGHDN and CDR2 FVKESK. CDR3 in DNA: TGTGCCAGCAGCCCCTACCCGGGCGAGCAGTACTTC. Protein product: CASSPYPGEQYF.

V and J are TRBV11-3 and TRBJ1-6, with D perhaps matching TRBD1 (6 bases). Trimming stripped 5 bases from V and 6 bases from J, with 20 bases between. The V gene's germline CDR1 is SGHNT and CDR2 YENEEA. The CDR3 is made up of 17 amino acids. The CDR3 protein is CASSVPGANGANSPLHF. Here the CDR3 DNA reads TGTGCCAGCAGCGTCCCAGGGGCTAATGGCGCTAATTCACCCCTCCACTTT.

The CDR3 sequence is CASSNANNEQFF. The CDR3 bases are TGTGCCAGCAGCAACGCTAACAATGAGCAGTTCTTC. V is TRBV7-9 and J is TRBJ2-1; D uncertain. Between the trimmed V and J ends, which lost 5 bases and 5 bases, there was a span of 7 bases. The length of the CDR3 is 12 residues. Germline assignment: CDR1 SEHNR and CDR2 FQNEAQ (reference sequence).

The CDR3 here is CASSLDTLDEKLFF. In DNA, the CDR3 is TGTGCCAGCAGCTTAGACACCCTTGATGAAAAACTGTTTTTT. This chain links TRBV7-9 with TRBJ1-4; D is unresolved. V was shortened by 1 base and J by 6 bases, with 9 bases between the two germline ends. The CDR3 loop spans 14 amino acids. Germline values: CDR1 SEHNR, CDR2 FQNEAQ (reference sequence).

The DNA for the CDR3 is TGTGCCAGCAGCCGGGGACTCCCGGACCTCTACGAGCAGTACTTC. Translation: CASSRGLPDLYEQYF. The chain is built from TRBV5-4 and TRBJ2-7, with D possibly being TRBD2 (6 bases). CDR1 SGHNT and CDR2 YYREEE come from the germline V gene (reference sequence). Trimming took 4 bases from V and 3 from J, leaving 17 bases between them. The CDR3 runs to 15 residues.

This chain connects TRBV30 to TRBJ2-1, with 9 bases matching TRBD1. Per the germline V gene, CDR1 is GTSNPN and CDR2 is SVGIG (reference sequence). The ends lost 8 bases at V and 4 bases at J; junction bases unmatched: 6. The CDR3 spans 13 residues. CDR3 amino acids: CAAQGAQYNEQFF. The DNA of the CDR3 is TGTGCCGCACAGGGGGCGCAGTACAATGAGCAGTTCTTC. The variable domain in full, with the rest retrieved from reference TRBV30 and TRBJ2-1, is SQTIHQWPATLVQPVGSPLSLECTVEGTSNPNLYWYRQAAGRGLQLLFYSVGIGQISSEVPQNLSASRPQDRQFILSSKKLLLSDSGFYLCAAQGAQYNEQFFGPGTRLTVL.

The genes are TRBV3-1 (or the pseudogene TRBV3-2) and TRBJ2-5, with D unclear. Germline V gives CDR1 LGHDT, CDR2 YNNKEL (reference sequence). The V end lost 4 bases, the J end lost 1 base, and 10 bases lay between the germline ends. The CDR3 consists of 14 residues. In nucleotides, the CDR3 is TGTGCCAGCAGCCTACGATCGGGCCAAGAGACCCAGTACTTC. The encoded protein is CASSLRSGQETQYF.

The chain joins TRBV6-5 to TRBJ1-2; 9 bases match TRBD1. V shed 4 bases, J shed 0 bases, and the junction held 6 bases outside the gene matches. The CDR3 extends over 16 amino acids. Germline V gives CDR1 MNHEY, CDR2 SVGAGI. The CDR3 nucleotides read TGTGCCAGCAGTTCCGGACAGGGGTATCCTAACTATGGCTACACCTTC. This gives the protein CASSSGQGYPNYGYTF.

The chain joins TRBV5-4 to TRBJ1-1; perhaps TRBD1 as D (5 bases). Germline V gene sequence: CDR1 SGHNT, CDR2 YYREEE (reference sequence). The CDR3 length is 14 residues. V was trimmed by 3 bases and J by 1 base, leaving 10 bases between them. The CDR3 bases are TGTGCCAGCAGCTCGAACCAGGGGAACACTGAAGCTTTCTTT. Protein sequence: CASSSNQGNTEAFF.

V usage is TRBV7-9 and J usage is TRBJ1-2; possible D gene TRBD1, 5 bases. Trimming pared 1 base from V and 3 bases from J, leaving 6 bases between. Germline CDR1 and CDR2: SEHNR and FQNEAQ (reference sequence). The CDR3 covers 13 residues. CDR3 coding DNA: TGTGCCAGCAGCTTAGGGGGCCACTATGGCTACACCTTC. Translation: CASSLGGHYGYTF.

CDR3 protein: CASSHGQGSRTDTQYF. CDR3 coding DNA: TGCGCCAGCAGCCACGGACAGGGGAGTAGGACAGATACGCAGTATTTT. The chain links TRBV5-1 to TRBJ2-3; 9 positions agree with TRBD1. CDR3 length: 16 amino acids. Germline lookup yields CDR1 SGHRS and CDR2 YFSETQ. Germline trimming cut 4 bases from V and 3 bases from J; bases unmatched to any gene: 9. The full variable domain, its missing parts supplied by reference TRBV5-1 and TRBJ2-3, is KAGVTQTPRYLIKTRGQQVTLSCSPISGHRSVSWYQQTPGQGLQFLFEYFSETQRNKGNFPGRFSGRQFSNSRSEMNVSTLELGDSALYLCASSHGQGSRTDTQYFGPGTRLTVL.

The chain couples TRBV28 to TRBJ2-2; no reliable D call. CDR1 is MDHEN, CDR2 SYDVKM, per germline. This CDR3 has 12 residues. Trimming left V 5 bases short and J 9 bases short, with 10 bases between. In DNA, the CDR3 is TGTGCCAGCAGTGCCGGTTCGCGGGAGCTGTTTTTT. Its protein is CASSAGSRELFF.